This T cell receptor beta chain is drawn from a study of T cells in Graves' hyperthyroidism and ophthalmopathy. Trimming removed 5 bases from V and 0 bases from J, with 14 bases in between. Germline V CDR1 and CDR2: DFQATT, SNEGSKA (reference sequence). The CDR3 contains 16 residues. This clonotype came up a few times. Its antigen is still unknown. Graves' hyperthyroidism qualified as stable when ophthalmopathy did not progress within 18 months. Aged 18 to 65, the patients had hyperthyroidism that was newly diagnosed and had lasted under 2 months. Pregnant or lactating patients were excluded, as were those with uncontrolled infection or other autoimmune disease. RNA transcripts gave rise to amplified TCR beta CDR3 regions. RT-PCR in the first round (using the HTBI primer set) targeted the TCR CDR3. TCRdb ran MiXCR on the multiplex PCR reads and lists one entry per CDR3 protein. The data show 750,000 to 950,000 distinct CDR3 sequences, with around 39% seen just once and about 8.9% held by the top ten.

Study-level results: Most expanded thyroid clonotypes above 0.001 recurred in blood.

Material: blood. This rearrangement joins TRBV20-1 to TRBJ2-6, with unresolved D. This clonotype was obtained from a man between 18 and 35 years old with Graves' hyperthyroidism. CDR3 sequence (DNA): TGCAGTGCTCATGGACGGATCAACTCTGGGGCCAACGTCCTGACTTTC. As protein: CSAHGRINSGANVLTF.